This T cell receptor beta chain was sequenced in a study of radiotherapy plus CTLA-4 blockade in lung cancer. Study summary: An objective response was seen in under 20% of patients, and disease control in 25% to 40%. General study results and limits: With interferon-beta, early dynamics of blood T cell clones were reported to best predict response. In blood, TCR clones derived from the tumor expanded after radiotherapy plus ipilimumab.

Produced via immunoSEQ multiplex PCR; TCRdb's table is partial and in-frame only. The table shows more than 40,000 clones, with around 77% occurring only once. About this clone: The antigen is undetermined.

This CDR3 is built from 15 residues. Germline V lookup: CDR1 SGHRS, CDR2 YFSETQ. J lost 3 bases, V lost 4 bases, and 4 bases had no gene match. CTLA-4 blockade with ipilimumab, together with focal radiation, was given to patients with chemo-refractory metastatic non-small-cell lung cancer. The clonotype originates from a human donor with non-small cell lung cancer who had stable disease on radiotherapy plus ipilimumab. The sequenced sample was peripheral blood, obtained from a patient treated with radiotherapy plus ipilimumab. The gene calls are TRBV5-1 and TRBJ2-3, with TRBD2 matching 11 bases. The CDR3 region has the DNA TGCGCCAGCAGCCTTAGCGGGGGGGAGACAGATACGCAGTATTTT. Translating it yields CASSLSGGETDTQYF.